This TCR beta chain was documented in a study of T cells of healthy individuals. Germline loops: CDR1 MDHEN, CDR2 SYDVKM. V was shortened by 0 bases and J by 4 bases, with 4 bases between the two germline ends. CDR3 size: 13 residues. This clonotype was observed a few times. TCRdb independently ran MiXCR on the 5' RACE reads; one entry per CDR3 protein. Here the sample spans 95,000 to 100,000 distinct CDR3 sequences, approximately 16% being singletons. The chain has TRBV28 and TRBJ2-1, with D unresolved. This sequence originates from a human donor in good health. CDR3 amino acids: CASSLWVYNEQFF. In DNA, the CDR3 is TGTGCCAGCAGTTTATGGGTTTACAATGAGCAGTTCTTC.